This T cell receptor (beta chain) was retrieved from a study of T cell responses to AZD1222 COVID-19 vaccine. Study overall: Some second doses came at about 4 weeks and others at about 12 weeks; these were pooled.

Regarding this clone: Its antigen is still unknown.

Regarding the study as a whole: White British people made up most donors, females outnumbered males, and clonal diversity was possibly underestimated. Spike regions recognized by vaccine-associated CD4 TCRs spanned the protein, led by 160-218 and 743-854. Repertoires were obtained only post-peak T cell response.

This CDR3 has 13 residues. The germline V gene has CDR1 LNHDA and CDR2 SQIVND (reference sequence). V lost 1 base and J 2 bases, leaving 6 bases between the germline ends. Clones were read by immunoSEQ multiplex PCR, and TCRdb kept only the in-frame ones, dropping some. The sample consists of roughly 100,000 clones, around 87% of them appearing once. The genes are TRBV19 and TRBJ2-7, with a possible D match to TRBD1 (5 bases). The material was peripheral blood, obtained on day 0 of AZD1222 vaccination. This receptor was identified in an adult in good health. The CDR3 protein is CASSIGRAYEQYF. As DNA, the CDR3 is TGTGCCAGTAGTATAGGCAGGGCCTACGAGCAGTACTTC.